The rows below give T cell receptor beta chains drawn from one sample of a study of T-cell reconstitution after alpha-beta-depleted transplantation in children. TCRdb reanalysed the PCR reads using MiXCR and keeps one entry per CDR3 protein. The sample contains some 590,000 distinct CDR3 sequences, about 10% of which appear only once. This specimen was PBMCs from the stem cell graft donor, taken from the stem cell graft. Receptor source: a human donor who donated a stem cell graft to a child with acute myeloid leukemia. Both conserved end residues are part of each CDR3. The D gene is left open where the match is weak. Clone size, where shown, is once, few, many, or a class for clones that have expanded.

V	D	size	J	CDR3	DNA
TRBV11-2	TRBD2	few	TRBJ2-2	CASSLSPTGTSGVRELFF	TGTGCCAGCAGCTTAAGCCCGACCGGGACTAGCGGGGTCAGGGAGCTGTTTTTT
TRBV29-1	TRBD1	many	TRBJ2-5	CSVHRGQETQYF	TGCAGCGTCCACAGGGGTCAAGAGACCCAGTACTTC
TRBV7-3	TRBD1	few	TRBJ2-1	CASSRATGGMDEQFF	TGTGCCAGCAGCCGGGCGACAGGGGGCATGGATGAGCAGTTCTTC
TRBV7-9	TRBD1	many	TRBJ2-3	CASSFLAGGSDTQYF	TGTGCCAGCAGCTTTTTGGCAGGGGGCTCAGATACGCAGTATTTT
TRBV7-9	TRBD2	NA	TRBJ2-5	CASSLLTTSGGRTQYF	TGTGCCAGCAGCTTACTTACGACTAGCGGTGGGAGGACCCAGTACTTC
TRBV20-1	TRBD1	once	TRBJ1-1	CSASWDRGLNTEAFF	TGCAGTGCTAGTTGGGACAGGGGTTTGAACACTGAAGCTTTCTTT
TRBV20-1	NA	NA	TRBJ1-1	CSARFRGGTTEAFF	TGCAGTGCTAGATTTCGGGGGGGGACTACTGAAGCTTTCTTT
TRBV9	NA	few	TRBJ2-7	CASSVRMGEQYF	TGTGCCAGCAGCGTAAGGATGGGCGAGCAGTACTTC
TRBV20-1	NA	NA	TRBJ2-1	CSAREWSGEQFF	TGCAGTGCTAGGGAGTGGAGTGGTGAGCAGTTCTTC
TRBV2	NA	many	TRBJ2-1	CASARSGGGGEQFF	TGTGCCAGTGCCCGGAGCGGAGGGGGTGGTGAGCAGTTCTTC
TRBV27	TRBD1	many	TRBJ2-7	CASSLGDRRWYEQYF	TGTGCCAGCAGTTTAGGGGACAGGCGTTGGTACGAGCAGTACTTC
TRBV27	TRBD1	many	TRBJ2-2	CASSFRGGDTGELFF	TGTGCCAGCAGTTTCCGAGGGGGCGACACCGGGGAGCTGTTTTTT
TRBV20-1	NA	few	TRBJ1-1	CSARDRFRNSNTEAFF	TGCAGTGCTAGAGATCGTTTTAGGAACTCGAACACTGAAGCTTTCTTT
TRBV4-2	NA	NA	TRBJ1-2	CASSQVRGQGNYGYTF	TGTGCCAGCAGCCAAGTTAGAGGGCAGGGCAACTATGGCTACACCTTC
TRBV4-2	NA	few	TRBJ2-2	CASSQDQITGELFF	TGTGCCAGCAGCCAGGATCAGATCACCGGGGAGCTGTTTTTT
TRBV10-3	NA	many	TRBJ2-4	CAISGGFFDIQYF	TGTGCCATCAGCGGGGGCTTTTTTGACATTCAGTACTTC